The 14 T cell receptor beta chains listed next were all sequenced from one sample in a study of CXCR3-negative and CXCR3-positive naive CD8 T cells. UMI-labeled TRB cDNA libraries were prepared by 5' RACE. Using the 5' RACE reads, TCRdb records one entry per CDR3 protein without DNA. The sample data list around 29,000 distinct CDR3 sequences. The specimen was memory CD8+ T cells from blood. The receptors originated from a human donor in good health. Some clones in this sample may be carry-over from other donors' samples.

The genes are TRBV9 and TRBJ1-1; checking the TCRdb D call of TRBD1 is not possible without DNA. CDR1 is SGDLS and CDR2 is YYNGEE in the germline V gene. This CDR3 spans 15 amino acids. CDR3 region: CASSAWGGTNTEAFF.

J is TRBJ2-1 and V is TRBV6-4; the D call from TCRdb, TRBD1, cannot be confirmed without DNA. The CDR3 is 14 amino acids. Per the germline V gene, CDR1 is MRHNA and CDR2 is SNTAGT. The CDR3 sequence: CASSVEDGTNEQFF.

The rearrangement links TRBV7-6 to TRBJ1-1. The CDR3 has 15 residues. Germline V gene data show CDR1 as SGHVS and CDR2 as FNYEAQ. CDR3 region: CASSSAPRQNTEAFF.

This chain uses TRBV6-6 with TRBJ1-3. The CDR3 sequence is 17 residues long. Germline V gene lookup returns CDR1 MNHNY and CDR2 SVGAGI (reference sequence). The CDR3 loop is CASSYSAFGNSGNTIYF.

The CDR3 protein is CASSQGPTGSYEQYF. This chain links TRBV6-2 or TRBV6-3 with TRBJ2-7; the D gene TCRdb calls, TRBD2, cannot be checked with no DNA. The CDR3 spans 15 residues. Germline V CDR1 and CDR2: MNHEY, SVGEGT.

V usage is TRBV9 and J usage is TRBJ1-1. The CDR3 contains 15 residues. Germline V gives CDR1 SGDLS, CDR2 YYNGEE. This CDR3 is CASSVGWGANTEAFF.

The V and J genes are TRBV5-4 and TRBJ2-7; TCRdb indicates TRBD1, and absent DNA this call remains unverified. Per germline, CDR1 SGHNT and CDR2 YYREEE (reference sequence). The CDR3 has 15 amino acids. CDR3 loop: CASSLPRDREGEQYF.

The chain combines TRBV6-4 with TRBJ2-1; the TCRdb D gene call, TRBD1, has no DNA to confirm it. CDR3 size: 14 residues. The germline CDR1 and CDR2 sequences are MRHNA and SNTAGT. CDR3 sequence: CASSDRTGGNEQFF.

This clonotype is labeled medium-sized based on frequency. The chain employs TRBV5-1 and TRBJ1-1; without DNA, the TCRdb call of TRBD1 cannot be checked. CDR3 length: 13 amino acids. The germline gives CDR1 SGHRS, CDR2 YFSETQ. This CDR3 is CASSLGQGVVAFF.

The chain uses TRBV28 and TRBJ1-2; TCRdb designates TRBD1, a call that cannot be tested without DNA. In germline, CDR1 is MDHEN, CDR2 SYDVKM. CDR3 length: 15 amino acids. CDR3 sequence: CASSPRTGGDYGYTF.

The chain couples TRBV27 to TRBJ1-2; without DNA, the TCRdb call of TRBD1 cannot be checked. CDR1 is MNHEY, CDR2 SMNVEV, per germline (reference sequence). CDR3 length: 14 residues. CDR3 residues: CASSPLTGGDGYTF.

V and J are TRBV6-4 and TRBJ2-1; TCRdb selects TRBD1, and the lack of DNA leaves this call unchecked. The CDR3 length is 14 residues. CDR1 and CDR2 from the germline V gene are MRHNA and SNTAGT. The CDR3 reads CASAMGGEHNEQFF.

This chain uses TRBV7-3 with TRBJ2-1. There are 13 residues in the CDR3. CDR1 is SGHTA and CDR2 is FQGTGA in the germline V gene. The CDR3: CASSLLYDNEQFF.

V and J are TRBV14 and TRBJ2-7; no DNA is available, so the TRBD1 call from TCRdb remains unchecked. CDR3 length equals 14 residues. Germline V CDR1 and CDR2: SGHDN, FVKESK. The CDR3: CASSHRRNRRERYF.